Described below is a single T cell receptor (beta chain) sequence and its context. There is no known antigen for this receptor. Base qualities are not at hand, and no much larger clone is one base apart. The data derive from a study of T cell responses to AZD1222 COVID-19 vaccine listed by TCRdb under 2021. About the study as a whole: AZD1222 recipients whose second dose came at about 4 weeks and those whose second dose came at about 12 weeks were combined into one group, since spike-specific TCR depth and breadth did not differ between the two schedules. TCR sequencing covered 230 to 250 trial participants: 200 to 210 given two doses of AZD1222 and approximately 26 given two doses of MenACWY control vaccine. Trial participants were enrolled into age subgroups of 18-55, 56-69 and 70-plus years, which contained approximately 150, 30 and 60 TCR-sequenced participants, respectively.

Overall study results and their limits: In the small 56-69-year group, the increase in depth fell short of significance, most likely because of low power. Reportedly, almost half of the unique spike-specific TCRs recognized epitopes lying outside the regions that are mutated in the B.1.351 and B.1.1.7 variants. Because no day 14 peak-response samples were available, the repertoires could be characterized only after the peak T cell response. Vaccine-associated CD4 TCRs spanned the whole spike protein, with dominant responses in regions 160-218 and 743-854. Conclusions about previously exposed vaccinees are limited because only five to seven AZD1222 recipients were SARS-CoV-2 seropositive at baseline. After two AZD1222 doses, spike-specific TCR breadth and depth were significantly higher than at day 0 and than in MenACWY recipients. Most participants were white British and females outnumbered males, and the authors suggested that clonal diversity may have been underestimated.

The sample's time point, from its label and the paper: baseline before first vaccination. The vaccinee samples were drawn from two UK trials, COV001 and COV002, one of which was a single-blind randomized controlled phase 2/3 trial testing AZD1222 (ChAdOx1 nCoV-19) in healthy adults. Trial participant PBMC samples were collected at day 0 and day 28 after the second dose for TCRbeta chain sequencing. CDR1 and CDR2, looked up from the germline V gene, are LGHNT and FRNRAP. Clipping removes 1 base from V and 1 base from J, with 3 as the unmatched junction base count. The CDR3 covers 15 residues, taking in both the cysteine and the phenylalanine. The only DNA kept is the CDR3, 45 bases in frame from the first base. The CDR3 regions of human TCRbeta chains were subjected to immunosequencing. Per the source publication's procedure: Repertoire TCRs were checked for matches against a reference library of SARS-CoV-2-specific TCRs that had been generated using the MIRA antigen-specificity platform. Breadth was defined as the fraction of unique TCRs that were SARS-CoV-2-associated. Depth was defined as the fraction of total T cells that were SARS-CoV-2-associated. Using the MIRA data, each spike-specific TCR was mapped to the spike region that the TCR reacts to and placed in a CD4 or CD8 class. Log10-transformed breadth and depth values were compared by one-way ANOVA with Sidak's multiple comparisons tests. Not all clones reach the TCRdb copy of this immuneACCESS table, which keeps in-frame sequences only. Checked studies attribute under half of the gap to unresolved V genes and leave the rest unexplained. V and J calls and clone size are copied from that table; D and trimming were computed from the DNA. A total of roughly 140,000 clones appear in this sample, 92% of them only once. The ten largest clones capture over 1.5% of the sample.

The sequencing here drew on peripheral blood, taken on day 0 of AZD1222 vaccination. The sequence was obtained from an adult in good health. The rearrangement combines TRBV12-5 with TRBJ2-7, with 8 middle bases fitting TRBD1. DNA sequence: TGTGCTAGTGGTTTGGCACAGGGGGGATCCTACGAGCAGTACTTC. This translates into CASGLAQGGSYEQYF.